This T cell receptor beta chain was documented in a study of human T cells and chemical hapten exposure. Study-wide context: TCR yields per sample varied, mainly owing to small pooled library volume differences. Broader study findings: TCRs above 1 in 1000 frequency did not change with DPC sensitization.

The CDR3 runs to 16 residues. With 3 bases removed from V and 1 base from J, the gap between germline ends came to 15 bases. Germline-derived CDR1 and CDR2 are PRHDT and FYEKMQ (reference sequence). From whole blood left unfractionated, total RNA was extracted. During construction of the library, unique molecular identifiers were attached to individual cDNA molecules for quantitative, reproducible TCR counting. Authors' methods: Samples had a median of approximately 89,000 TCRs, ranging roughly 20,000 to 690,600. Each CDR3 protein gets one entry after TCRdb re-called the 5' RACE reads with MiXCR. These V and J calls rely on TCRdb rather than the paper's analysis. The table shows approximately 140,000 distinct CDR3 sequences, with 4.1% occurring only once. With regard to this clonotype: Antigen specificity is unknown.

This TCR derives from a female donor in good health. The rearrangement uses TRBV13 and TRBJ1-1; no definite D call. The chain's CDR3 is CASSLGSRFRNTEAFF. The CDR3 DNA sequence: TGTGCCAGCAGCTTGGGGAGTCGTTTCAGGAACACTGAAGCTTTCTTT. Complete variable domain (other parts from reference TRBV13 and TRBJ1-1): AAGVIQSPRHLIKEKRETATLKCYPIPRHDTVYWYQQGPGQDPQFLISFYEKMQSDKGSIPDRFSAQQFSDYHSELNMSSLELGDSALYFCASSLGSRFRNTEAFFGQGTRLTVV.